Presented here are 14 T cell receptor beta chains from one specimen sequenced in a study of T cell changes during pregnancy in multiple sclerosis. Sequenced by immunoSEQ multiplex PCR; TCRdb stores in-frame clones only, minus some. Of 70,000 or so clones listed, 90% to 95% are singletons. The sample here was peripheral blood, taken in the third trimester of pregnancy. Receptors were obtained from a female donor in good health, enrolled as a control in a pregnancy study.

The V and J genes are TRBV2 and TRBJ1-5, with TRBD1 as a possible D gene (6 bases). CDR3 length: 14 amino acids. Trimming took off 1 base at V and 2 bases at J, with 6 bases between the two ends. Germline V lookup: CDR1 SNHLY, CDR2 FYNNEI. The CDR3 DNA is TGTGCCAGCAGTGAAGGACAGGGCAATCAGCCCCAGCATTTT. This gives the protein CASSEGQGNQPQHF.

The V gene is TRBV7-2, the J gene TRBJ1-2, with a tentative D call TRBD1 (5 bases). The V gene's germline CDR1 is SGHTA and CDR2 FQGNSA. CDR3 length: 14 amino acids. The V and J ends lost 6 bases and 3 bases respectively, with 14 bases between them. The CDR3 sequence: CASSLLGRDYGYTF. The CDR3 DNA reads TGTGCCAGCAGTCTTCTCGGCAGGGACTATGGCTACACCTTC.

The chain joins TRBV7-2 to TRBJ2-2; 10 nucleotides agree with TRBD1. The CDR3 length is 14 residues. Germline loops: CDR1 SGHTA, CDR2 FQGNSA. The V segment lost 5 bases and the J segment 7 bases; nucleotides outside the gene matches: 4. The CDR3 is CASSPDRGSGELFF. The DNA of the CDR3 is TGTGCCAGCAGCCCGGACAGGGGGAGCGGGGAGCTGTTTTTT.

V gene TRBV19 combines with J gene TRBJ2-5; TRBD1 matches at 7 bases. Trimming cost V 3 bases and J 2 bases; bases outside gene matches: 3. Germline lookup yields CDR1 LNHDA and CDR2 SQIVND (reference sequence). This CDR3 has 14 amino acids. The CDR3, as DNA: TGTGCCAGTAGTATGGGACAGTTACAAGAGACCCAGTACTTC. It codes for CASSMGQLQETQYF.

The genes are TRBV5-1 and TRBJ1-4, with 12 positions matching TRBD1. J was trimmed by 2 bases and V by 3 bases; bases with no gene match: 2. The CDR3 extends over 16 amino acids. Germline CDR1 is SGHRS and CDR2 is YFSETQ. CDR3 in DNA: TGCGCCAGCAGCTGGGGACAGGGGGCGACTAATGAAAAACTGTTTTTT. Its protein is CASSWGQGATNEKLFF. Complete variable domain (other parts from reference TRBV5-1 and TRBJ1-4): KAGVTQTPRYLIKTRGQQVTLSCSPISGHRSVSWYQQTPGQGLQFLFEYFSETQRNKGNFPGRFSGRQFSNSRSEMNVSTLELGDSALYLCASSWGQGATNEKLFFGSGTQLSVL.

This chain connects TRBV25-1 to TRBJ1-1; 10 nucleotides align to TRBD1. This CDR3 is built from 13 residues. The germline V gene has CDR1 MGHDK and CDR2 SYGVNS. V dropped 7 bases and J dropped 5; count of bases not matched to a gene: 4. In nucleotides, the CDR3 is TGTGCCAGCAAGGGACAGGGGTTGACTGAAGCTTTCTTT. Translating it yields CASKGQGLTEAFF.

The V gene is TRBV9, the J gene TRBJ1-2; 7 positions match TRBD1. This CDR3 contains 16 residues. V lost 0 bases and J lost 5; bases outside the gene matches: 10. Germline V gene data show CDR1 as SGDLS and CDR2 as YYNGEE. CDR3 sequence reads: CASSVVTGDTIYGYTF. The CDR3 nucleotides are TGTGCCAGCAGCGTAGTAACAGGGGATACAATTTATGGCTACACCTTC.

CDR3 amino acids: CATSSGYNYEKLFF. CDR3 DNA sequence: TGTGCCACCAGCAGTGGTTATAACTATGAAAAACTGTTTTTT. The V call is TRBV15, the J call TRBJ1-4, with D uncertain. CDR3 size: 14 residues. V was trimmed by 3 bases and J by 6 bases, leaving 11 bases between them. Germline CDR1 LNHNV, CDR2 YYDKDF (reference sequence).

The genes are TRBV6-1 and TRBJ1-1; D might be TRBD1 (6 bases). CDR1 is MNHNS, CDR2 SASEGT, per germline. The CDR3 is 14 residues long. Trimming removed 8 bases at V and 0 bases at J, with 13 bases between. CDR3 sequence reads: CASDPRDMNTEAFF. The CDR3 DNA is TGTGCCAGCGACCCCAGGGACATGAACACTGAAGCTTTCTTT.

This CDR3 reads CASSELAALSSGNTIYF. CDR3 coding DNA: TGTGCCAGCAGTGAACTAGCTGCTCTGAGCTCTGGAAACACCATATATTTT. This sequence joins TRBV2 and TRBJ1-3; no definite D call. CDR3 length equals 17 residues. The V end was cut by 2 bases, the J end by 0 bases, with 14 bases between. Germline V gene sequence: CDR1 SNHLY, CDR2 FYNNEI.

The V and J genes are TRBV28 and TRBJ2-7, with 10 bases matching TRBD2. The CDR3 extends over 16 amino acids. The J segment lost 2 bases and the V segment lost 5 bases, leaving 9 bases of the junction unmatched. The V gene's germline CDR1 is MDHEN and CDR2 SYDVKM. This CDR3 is CASSPPPSGGTYEQYF. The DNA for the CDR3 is TGTGCCAGCAGTCCGCCCCCTAGCGGGGGTACCTACGAGCAGTACTTC.

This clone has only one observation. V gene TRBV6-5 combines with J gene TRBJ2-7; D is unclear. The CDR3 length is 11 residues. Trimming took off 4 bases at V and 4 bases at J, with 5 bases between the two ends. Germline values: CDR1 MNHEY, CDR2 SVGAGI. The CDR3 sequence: CASSSTYEQYF. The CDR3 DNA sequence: TGTGCCAGCAGTTCGACTTACGAGCAGTACTTC.

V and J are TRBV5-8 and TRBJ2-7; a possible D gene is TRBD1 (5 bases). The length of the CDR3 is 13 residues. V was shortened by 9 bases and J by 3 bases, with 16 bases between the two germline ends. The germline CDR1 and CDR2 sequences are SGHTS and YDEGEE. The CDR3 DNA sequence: TGTGCCACCGTCGAGACAGCCTACTACGAGCAGTACTTC. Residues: CATVETAYYEQYF.

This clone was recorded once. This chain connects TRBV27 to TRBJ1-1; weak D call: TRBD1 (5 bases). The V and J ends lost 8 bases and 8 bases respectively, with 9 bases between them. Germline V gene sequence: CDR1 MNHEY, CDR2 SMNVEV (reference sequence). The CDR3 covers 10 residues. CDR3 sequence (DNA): TGTGCCAGCGGCGGGGGGGAAGCTTTCTTT. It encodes CASGGGEAFF.